The 25 T cell receptor beta chains reported below all come from one sample, sequenced in a study of blood T cell repertoires in COVID-19. This table comes from immunoSEQ multiplex PCR, and its TCRdb copy is limited to in-frame clones, with some not included. The table has 150,000 to 200,000 clones, about 80% seen once; the top ten hold 6.5% to 8%. Sequenced: peripheral blood. The receptors originated from a man aged 70 or older with active or convalescent COVID-19.

The chain has TRBV6-6 and TRBJ1-2; 7 nucleotides line up with TRBD1. Germline V gene data show CDR1 as MNHNY and CDR2 as SVGAGI (reference sequence). J gave up 6 bases and V 5 bases, and 6 bases lay outside the gene matches. CDR3 length: 13 residues. CDR3 DNA sequence: TGTGCCAGCAGTGACATTGACAGGGATGGCTACACCTTC. It codes for CASSDIDRDGYTF.

CDR3 sequence reads: CATSRGGTASYEQYF. CDR3 in DNA: TGTGCCACCAGCAGAGGGGGGACAGCCTCCTACGAGCAGTACTTC. J is TRBJ2-7 and V is TRBV15, with 7 bases lining up with TRBD1. The CDR3 is made up of 15 amino acids. CDR1 LNHNV and CDR2 YYDKDF come from the germline V gene (reference sequence). J lost 0 bases, V lost 1 base, and 3 bases had no gene match.

The chain combines TRBV12-5 with TRBJ2-5; TRBD2 matches at 10 bases. The CDR3 has 15 residues. Germline V gene sequence: CDR1 LGHNT, CDR2 FRNRAP. Trimming at V came to 4 bases and at J to 4 bases, leaving 6 bases not matched to a gene. The CDR3 is CASGSGSGRIETQYF. The CDR3 nucleotides are TGTGCTAGTGGTTCGGGTAGCGGGAGGATAGAGACCCAGTACTTC.

The V call is TRBV28, the J call TRBJ1-2, with D unclear. Germline V CDR1 and CDR2: MDHEN, SYDVKM. Trimming took off 6 bases at V and 8 bases at J, with 19 bases between the two ends. This CDR3 is 14 amino acids long. Written as DNA, the CDR3 is TGTGCCAGCAGAGAAGGACGGGGAATATGGGGCTACACCTTC. Translation: CASREGRGIWGYTF.

The V and J genes are TRBV25-1 and TRBJ1-2; 7 nucleotides line up with TRBD1. The CDR3 extends over 13 amino acids. After removal of 6 bases from V and 8 bases from J, the junction contained 9 bases not matched to a gene. CDR1 is MGHDK and CDR2 is SYGVNS in the germline V gene. The CDR3 coding sequence is TGTGCCAGCAGGGAGACAGGGAAGGACGGCTACACCTTC. Translation gives CASRETGKDGYTF.

In its sample, this clone was seen a few times. This chain uses TRBV7-6 with TRBJ2-7; 9 bases are shared with TRBD1. Looked up from germline, CDR1 is SGHVS and CDR2 is FNYEAQ. CDR3 length equals 16 residues. J gave up 5 bases and V 4 bases, and 12 bases lay outside the gene matches. The DNA of the CDR3 is TGTGCCAGCAGCTCACGACCAGGGACAGGGCCCCACGAGCAGTACTTC. This codes for CASSSRPGTGPHEQYF.

This clone was counted a few times. The chain combines TRBV7-9 with TRBJ1-2, with TRBD1 identical over 7 bases. Trimming cost V 4 bases and J 8 bases; bases outside gene matches: 16. Germline CDR1 and CDR2: SEHNR and FQNEAQ (reference sequence). The CDR3 has 16 amino acids. The CDR3 DNA sequence: TGTGCCAGCAGCTCGACCACAACAGGGACAGTCGGGGGCTACACCTTC. Translation gives CASSSTTTGTVGGYTF.

This chain uses TRBV5-6 with TRBJ2-6, with D possibly being TRBD2 (5 bases). The V end was cut by 5 bases, the J end by 1 base, with 13 bases between. CDR3 length equals 16 residues. From germline, CDR1 is SGHDT and CDR2 YYEEEE. The CDR3 is CASREAGVSGANVLTF. DNA of the CDR3: TGTGCCAGCAGAGAGGCCGGGGTTTCTGGGGCCAACGTCCTGACTTTC. Based on the CDR3 plus reference TRBV5-6 and TRBJ2-6, the full variable domain is DAGVTQSPTHLIKTRGQQVTLRCSPKSGHDTVSWYQQALGQGPQFIFQYYEEEERQRGNFPDRFSGHQFPNYSSELNVNALLLGDSALYLCASREAGVSGANVLTFGAGSRLTVL.

The rearrangement joins TRBV10-3 to TRBJ2-5, with 12 bases lining up with TRBD2. The CDR3 spans 17 residues. V was pared by 4 bases and J by 9 bases, with 15 bases of the junction left unmatched. Germline V CDR1 and CDR2: ENHRY, SYGVKD. The CDR3, as DNA: TGTGCCATCAGTGGAGGAACCGGGACTAGCGGGTACGGGGCCCAGTACTTC. Protein product: CAISGGTGTSGYGAQYF.

This chain uses TRBV6-2 or TRBV6-3 with TRBJ1-1; unclear D gene. The V and J ends lost 3 bases and 1 base respectively, with 12 bases between them. This CDR3 spans 15 amino acids. Germline V CDR1 and CDR2: MNHEY, SVGEGT. CDR3 residues: CASSYLSLGNTEAFF. The CDR3 nucleotides are TGTGCCAGCAGTTATCTGAGCCTAGGGAACACTGAAGCTTTCTTT.

This clone showed up just once. The chain is built from TRBV6-6 and TRBJ1-4; D ambiguous. V was shortened by 0 bases and J by 0 bases, with 5 bases between the two germline ends. Germline V gene sequence: CDR1 MNHNY, CDR2 SVGAGI (reference sequence). This CDR3 contains 15 residues. In nucleotides, the CDR3 is TGTGCCAGCAGTTACTCCGGGGCAACTAATGAAAAACTGTTTTTT. Its protein is CASSYSGATNEKLFF.

V usage is TRBV6-5 and J usage is TRBJ1-2, with 11 bases fitting TRBD1. With 6 bases clipped from V and 8 bases from J, the junction kept 8 bases outside the gene matches. The length of the CDR3 is 14 residues. Germline values: CDR1 MNHEY, CDR2 SVGAGI. The CDR3 sequence: CASSRGQGARGYTF. The CDR3 DNA reads TGTGCCAGCAGCCGTGGACAGGGGGCTAGGGGCTACACCTTC.

This clone has a handful of counts. The chain links TRBV4-1 to TRBJ1-1; D is perhaps TRBD1 (6 bases). V was cut by 0 bases and J by 4 bases, with 15 bases left in between. Germline V lookup: CDR1 MGHRA, CDR2 YSYEKL. The CDR3 length is 16 residues. CDR3 protein: CASSQDLGGGGTEAFF. CDR3 coding DNA: TGCGCCAGCAGCCAAGATCTTGGGGGCGGGGGCACTGAAGCTTTCTTT.

The J gene is TRBJ1-1, the V gene TRBV5-8, with D perhaps matching TRBD1 (5 bases). The germline V and J ends were trimmed by 1 base and 4 bases, with 14 bases remaining between them. CDR1 SGHTS and CDR2 YDEGEE come from the germline V gene. The CDR3 spans 15 residues. The CDR3 is CASSLPGYEGTEAFF. The CDR3 nucleotides read TGTGCCAGCAGCTTGCCAGGGTATGAAGGCACTGAAGCTTTCTTT.

The chain combines TRBV5-1 with TRBJ2-2; 7 bases fit TRBD1. J was trimmed by 14 bases and V by 0 bases; bases with no gene match: 13. Per germline, CDR1 SGHRS and CDR2 YFSETQ. The length of the CDR3 is 15 residues. The CDR3 reads CASSLDSRQGGILFF. The CDR3 nucleotides read TGCGCCAGCAGCTTGGATTCGAGACAGGGTGGTATTCTGTTTTTT.

This clone was observed a single time. The chain is built from TRBV9 and TRBJ2-1, with 8 bases lining up with TRBD2. Germline V gives CDR1 SGDLS, CDR2 YYNGEE. With 3 bases clipped from V and 3 bases from J, the junction kept 5 bases outside the gene matches. The CDR3 has 15 amino acids. This chain's CDR3 is CASSAIAGNYNEQFF. The CDR3 nucleotides read TGTGCCAGCAGCGCTATAGCGGGGAACTACAATGAGCAGTTCTTC.

V gene TRBV5-5 combines with J gene TRBJ2-4; D may be TRBD2 (6 bases). The CDR3 sequence is 14 residues long. The ends were cut back, 3 bases at V and 4 bases at J, with 11 bases in the middle. Per the germline V gene, CDR1 is SGHKS and CDR2 is YYEKEE (reference sequence). CDR3 amino acids: CASSSDYVKNIQYF. CDR3 DNA: TGTGCCAGCAGCTCGGACTATGTGAAAAACATTCAGTACTTC.

This chain joins TRBV7-2 and TRBJ1-1; weak D call: TRBD1 (5 bases). The V gene lost 7 bases and the J gene lost 3 bases, with 18 bases spanning the gap. This CDR3 contains 15 residues. Germline V gene data show CDR1 as SGHTA and CDR2 as FQGNSA. Written as DNA, the CDR3 is TGTGCCAGCACCCCAGACGGGGGAAGGGACACTGAAGCTTTCTTT. This translates into CASTPDGGRDTEAFF.

The chain employs TRBV3-1 (or the pseudogene TRBV3-2) and TRBJ2-5; a possible D gene is TRBD2 (6 bases). The CDR3 consists of 17 residues. With 0 bases removed from V and 2 bases from J, the gap between germline ends came to 16 bases. Germline CDR1 is LGHDT and CDR2 is YNNKEL (reference sequence). This CDR3 is CASSQDVLRGLQETQYF. The CDR3 nucleotides are TGTGCCAGCAGCCAAGATGTTTTAAGGGGACTGCAAGAGACCCAGTACTTC.

The genes are TRBV28 and TRBJ2-4; 8 nucleotides agree with TRBD1. Germline values: CDR1 MDHEN, CDR2 SYDVKM. This CDR3 has 15 amino acids. With V trimmed by 4 bases and J by 7 bases, 9 bases remained unmatched. In DNA form, the CDR3 reads TGTGCCAGCAGTTCTTCCGGGACAGGTCTGAACATTCAGTACTTC. Its protein product is CASSSSGTGLNIQYF.

The chain carries TRBV19 and TRBJ1-6; 7 positions match TRBD1. CDR1 LNHDA and CDR2 SQIVND come from the germline V gene (reference sequence). The CDR3 has 14 amino acids. V dropped 2 bases and J dropped 9; count of bases not matched to a gene: 4. DNA of the CDR3: TGTGCCAGTAGTATATGGGACAGTGGTTCACCCCTCCACTTT. The encoded protein is CASSIWDSGSPLHF.

The V and J genes are TRBV6-5 and TRBJ1-3; D remains ambiguous. Germline CDR1 reads MNHEY; CDR2 reads SVGAGI. This CDR3 is built from 13 residues. Trimming cost V 8 bases and J 3 bases, with 11 bases left between them. The DNA for the CDR3 is TGTGCCAGCGGCGGGCAGATTGGAAACACCATATATTTT. Encoded protein: CASGGQIGNTIYF.

The chain links TRBV6-1 to TRBJ1-1; D is possibly TRBD1 (6 bases). The CDR3 covers 18 residues. V gave up 1 base and J gave up 3 bases, with 21 bases separating them. Germline CDR1 and CDR2: MNHNS and SASEGT. The CDR3 DNA sequence: TGTGCCAGCAGTGAAGGGCTAAGGAGGAAGTACAGGGACACTGAAGCTTTCTTT. This translates into CASSEGLRRKYRDTEAFF.

The V and J genes are TRBV5-6 and TRBJ2-7; D remains ambiguous. The CDR3 consists of 11 residues. CDR1 is SGHDT, CDR2 YYEEEE, per germline. The V end was cut by 3 bases, the J end by 2 bases, with 3 bases between. The CDR3 DNA sequence: TGTGCCAGCAGCTCAGCCTACGAGCAGTACTTC. It codes for CASSSAYEQYF.

The genes are TRBV10-3 and TRBJ2-2; 10 nucleotides line up with TRBD1. The ends lost 7 bases at V and 4 bases at J; junction bases unmatched: 18. Germline V lookup: CDR1 ENHRY, CDR2 SYGVKD. The CDR3 totals 19 residues. This CDR3 is CAINAGKASGTGVTGELFF. In DNA form, the CDR3 reads TGTGCCATCAACGCGGGAAAAGCATCCGGGACAGGGGTCACCGGGGAGCTGTTTTTT.